Detailed here is one T cell receptor (beta chain). The antigen remains undetermined. This entry belongs to a study of naive and memory T cell subsets. The V gene lost 3 bases and the J gene lost 10 bases, with 16 bases spanning the gap. Germline V CDR1 and CDR2: MNHEY, SVGAGI. The CDR3 contains 14 residues. Cells stained for CD3, CD4, CD8, CD45RA and CD27 were sorted into four subsets. Broader study findings: There was no ground truth to check naive and memory subset results. Over 95% of naive TCR sequences appeared only once after error correction, unlike memory subsets.

Both TRBC1 and TRBC2 were covered by a beta constant-region primer of two equimolar oligonucleotides. Nested alpha and beta constant-region primers with the SP2 primer drove four PCR rounds on ligated cDNA. TCRdb reprocessed the UMI-ligation and nested PCR reads via MiXCR and lists one record per CDR3 protein. The sample has approximately 85,000 distinct CDR3 sequences; 5.5% to 8.5% are singletons. J is TRBJ2-1 and V is TRBV6-5, with D perhaps matching TRBD2 (6 bases). The TCR originated in a human donor in good health. Sequenced sample: central memory CD4+ T cells from blood. CDR3 protein: CASSYKDYSREQFF. CDR3 DNA sequence: TGTGCCAGCAGTTATAAGGACTATTCGCGAGAGCAGTTCTTC.